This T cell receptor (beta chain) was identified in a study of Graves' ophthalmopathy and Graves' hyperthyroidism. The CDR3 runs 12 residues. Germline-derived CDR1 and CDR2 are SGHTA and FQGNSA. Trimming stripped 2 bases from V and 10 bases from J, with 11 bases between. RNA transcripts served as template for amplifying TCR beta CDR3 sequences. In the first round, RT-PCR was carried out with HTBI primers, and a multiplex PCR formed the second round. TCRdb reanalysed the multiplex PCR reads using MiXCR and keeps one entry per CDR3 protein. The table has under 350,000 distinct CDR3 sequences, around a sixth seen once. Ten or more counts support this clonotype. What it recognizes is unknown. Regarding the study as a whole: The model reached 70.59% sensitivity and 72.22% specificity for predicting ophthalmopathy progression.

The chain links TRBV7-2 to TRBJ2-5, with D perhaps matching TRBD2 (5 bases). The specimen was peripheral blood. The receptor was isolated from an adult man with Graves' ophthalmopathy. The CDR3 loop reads CASSLRQEDQYF. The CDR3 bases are TGTGCCAGCAGCTTACGGCAGGAGGACCAGTACTTC.